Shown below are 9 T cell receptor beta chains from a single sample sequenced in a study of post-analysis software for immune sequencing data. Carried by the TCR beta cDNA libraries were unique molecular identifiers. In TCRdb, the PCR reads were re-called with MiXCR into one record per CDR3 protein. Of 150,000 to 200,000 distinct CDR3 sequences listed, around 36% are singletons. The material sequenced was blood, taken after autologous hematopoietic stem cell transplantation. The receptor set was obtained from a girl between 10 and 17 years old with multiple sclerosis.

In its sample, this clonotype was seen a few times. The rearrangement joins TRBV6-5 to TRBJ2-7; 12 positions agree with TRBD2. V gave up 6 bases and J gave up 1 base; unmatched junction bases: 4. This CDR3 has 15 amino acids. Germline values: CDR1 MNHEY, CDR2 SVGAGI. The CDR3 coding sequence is TGTGCCAGCAGCCCGACTAGCGGGAGATCCTACGAGCAGTACTTC. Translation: CASSPTSGRSYEQYF.

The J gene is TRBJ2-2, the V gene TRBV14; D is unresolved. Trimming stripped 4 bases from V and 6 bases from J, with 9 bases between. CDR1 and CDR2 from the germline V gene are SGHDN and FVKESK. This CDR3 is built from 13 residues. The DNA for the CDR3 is TGTGCCAGCAGCCTAGGAATGGCCGGGGAGCTGTTTTTT. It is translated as CASSLGMAGELFF. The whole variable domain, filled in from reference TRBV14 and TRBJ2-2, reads EAGVTQFPSHSVIEKGQTVTLRCDPISGHDNLYWYRRVMGKEIKFLLHFVKESKQDESGMPNNRFLAERTGGTYSTLKVQPAELEDSGVYFCASSLGMAGELFFGEGSRLTVL.

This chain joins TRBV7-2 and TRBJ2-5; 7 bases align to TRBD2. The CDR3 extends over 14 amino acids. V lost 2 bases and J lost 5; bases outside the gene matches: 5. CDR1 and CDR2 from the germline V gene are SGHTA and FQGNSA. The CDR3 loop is CASSLLGGKETQYF. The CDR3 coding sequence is TGTGCCAGCAGCTTATTGGGGGGGAAGGAGACCCAGTACTTC. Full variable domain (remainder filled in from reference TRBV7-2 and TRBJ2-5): GAGVSQSPSNKVTEKGKDVELRCDPISGHTALYWYRQSLGQGLEFLIYFQGNSAPDKSGLPSDRFSAERTGGSVSTLTIQRTQQEDSAVYLCASSLLGGKETQYFGPGTRLLVL.

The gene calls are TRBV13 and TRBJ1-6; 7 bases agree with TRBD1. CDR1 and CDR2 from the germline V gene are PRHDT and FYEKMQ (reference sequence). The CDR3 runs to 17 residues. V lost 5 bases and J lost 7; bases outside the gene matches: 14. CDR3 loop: CASSIVKGADVNSPLHF. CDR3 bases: TGTGCCAGCAGCATAGTTAAGGGGGCTGATGTGAATTCACCCCTCCACTTT.

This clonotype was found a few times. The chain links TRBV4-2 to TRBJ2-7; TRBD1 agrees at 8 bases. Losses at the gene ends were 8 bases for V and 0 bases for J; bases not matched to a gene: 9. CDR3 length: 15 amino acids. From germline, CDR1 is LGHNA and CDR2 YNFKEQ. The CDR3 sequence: CASGDPGGSSYEQYF. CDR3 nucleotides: TGTGCCAGCGGGGATCCAGGGGGCTCCTCCTACGAGCAGTACTTC.

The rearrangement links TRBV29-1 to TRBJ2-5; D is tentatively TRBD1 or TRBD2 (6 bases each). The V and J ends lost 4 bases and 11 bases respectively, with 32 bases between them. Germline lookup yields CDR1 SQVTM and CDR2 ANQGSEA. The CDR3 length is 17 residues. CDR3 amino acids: CSVVWVGGLNHRNEQYF. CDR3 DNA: TGCAGCGTTGTGTGGGTGGGGGGCCTCAATCACCGCAATGAGCAGTACTTC.

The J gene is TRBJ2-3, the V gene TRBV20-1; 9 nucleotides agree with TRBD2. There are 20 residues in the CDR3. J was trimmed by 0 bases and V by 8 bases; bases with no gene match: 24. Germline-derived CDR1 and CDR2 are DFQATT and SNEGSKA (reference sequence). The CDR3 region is CSSKNPVGRLTSGSTDTQYF. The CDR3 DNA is TGCAGTTCTAAGAACCCAGTGGGGCGCCTGACTAGCGGTAGCACAGATACGCAGTATTTT.

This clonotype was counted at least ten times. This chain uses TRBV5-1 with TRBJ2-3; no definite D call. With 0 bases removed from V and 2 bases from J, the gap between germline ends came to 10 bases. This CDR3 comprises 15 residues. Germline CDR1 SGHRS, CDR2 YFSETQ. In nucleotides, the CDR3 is TGCGCCAGCAGCTTGGAGGCAGGCGACACAGATACGCAGTATTTT. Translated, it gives CASSLEAGDTDTQYF.

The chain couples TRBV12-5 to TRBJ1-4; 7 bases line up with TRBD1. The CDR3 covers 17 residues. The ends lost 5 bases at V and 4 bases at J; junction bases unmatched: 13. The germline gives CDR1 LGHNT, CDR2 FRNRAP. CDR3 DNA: TGTGCTAGTGGTGATACAGAGGGGGCGCGGAGTAATGAAAAACTGTTTTTT. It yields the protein CASGDTEGARSNEKLFF.